The present T cell receptor beta chain was sequenced within a study of control samples from healthy donors and cancer patients. Data came from immunoSEQ multiplex PCR; TCRdb stores just in-frame clones and leaves some out. The sample contains some 80,000 clones, about 90% of which appear only once. This CDR3 is built from 15 residues. J lost 6 bases, V lost 5 bases, and 9 bases had no gene match. Germline loops: CDR1 MNHEY, CDR2 SMNVEV (reference sequence). This clonotype was obtained from a man aged 45 to 65 in good health. Sequenced sample: blood. V usage is TRBV27 and J usage is TRBJ2-3, with 9 bases lining up with TRBD1. CDR3 DNA: TGTGCCAGCAGTGCGAACAGGGGGCTATTGGATACGCAGTATTTT. Its translation: CASSANRGLLDTQYF.